This is a list of T cell receptor beta chains from one sample in a study of T cells after yellow fever vaccination. TCRdb itself ran the 5' RACE reads through MiXCR, one entry per CDR3 protein. The table records tens of thousands of distinct CDR3 sequences, approximately 6.5% of them present only once. The sample was PBMCs, either bulk or a sorted T-cell subset (CD4+, CD8+, memory, or dextramer-sorted; not recorded which), taken on the day of the yellow fever booster vaccination. These receptors were taken from a man under 40 who received the YFV17D yellow fever vaccine. Each CDR3 is given with its conserved first and last residue. The order of the fields is V gene, D gene, CDR3 length, clone size, J gene, CDR3 protein, CDR3 DNA. D genes are given only for firm matches. Size is stated for part of the rows, as once, few or many counts, or as a class when the clone is expanded.

v_call: TRBV29-1
d_call: .
cdr3_length: 11
clone_size: many
j_call: TRBJ1-4
cdr3_aa: CSVEVQEKLFF
cdr3_nt: TGCAGCGTTGAAGTACAGGAAAAACTGTTTTTT

v_call: TRBV29-1
d_call: TRBD2
cdr3_length: 15
clone_size: many
j_call: TRBJ2-2
cdr3_aa: CSASLTSGSIGELFF
cdr3_nt: TGCAGCGCGTCGTTGACTAGCGGGAGTATCGGGGAGCTGTTTTTT

v_call: TRBV12-3/TRBV12-4
d_call: TRBD1
cdr3_length: 13
clone_size: .
j_call: TRBJ1-2
cdr3_aa: CASRRTGTYGYTF
cdr3_nt: TGTGCCAGCAGAAGGACAGGGACCTATGGCTACACCTTC

v_call: TRBV12-5
d_call: .
cdr3_length: 10
clone_size: .
j_call: TRBJ2-7
cdr3_aa: CASGGYEQYF
cdr3_nt: TGTGCTAGTGGGGGCTACGAGCAGTACTTC

v_call: TRBV27
d_call: .
cdr3_length: 14
clone_size: .
j_call: TRBJ2-5
cdr3_aa: CASSLSGLVGTQYF
cdr3_nt: TGTGCCAGCAGTTTATCCGGCCTAGTTGGGACCCAGTACTTC

v_call: TRBV7-2
d_call: .
cdr3_length: 13
clone_size: few
j_call: TRBJ2-5
cdr3_aa: CASSSQAGETQYF
cdr3_nt: TGTGCCAGCAGCTCGCAAGCGGGAGAGACCCAGTACTTC

v_call: TRBV19
d_call: .
cdr3_length: 13
clone_size: .
j_call: TRBJ1-5
cdr3_aa: CASSPRWNQPQHF
cdr3_nt: TGTGCCAGTAGCCCCCGCTGGAATCAGCCCCAGCATTTT

v_call: TRBV6-2/TRBV6-3
d_call: .
cdr3_length: 13
clone_size: many
j_call: TRBJ2-1
cdr3_aa: CATRDGFTNEQFF
cdr3_nt: TGTGCCACTCGGGACGGATTTACCAATGAGCAGTTCTTC

v_call: TRBV7-2
d_call: .
cdr3_length: 15
clone_size: many
j_call: TRBJ2-5
cdr3_aa: CASSWRTGGEETQYF
cdr3_nt: TGTGCCAGCAGCTGGCGGACAGGAGGGGAAGAGACCCAGTACTTC

v_call: TRBV12-3/TRBV12-4
d_call: TRBD1
cdr3_length: 14
clone_size: many
j_call: TRBJ2-1
cdr3_aa: CASSPDRGDNEQFF
cdr3_nt: TGTGCCAGCAGCCCGGACAGGGGAGACAATGAGCAGTTCTTC

v_call: TRBV6-6
d_call: TRBD1
cdr3_length: 12
clone_size: few
j_call: TRBJ2-7
cdr3_aa: CASSKTGNEQYF
cdr3_nt: TGTGCCAGCAGCAAGACAGGGAACGAGCAGTACTTC

v_call: TRBV27
d_call: .
cdr3_length: 13
clone_size: medium-sized
j_call: TRBJ1-1
cdr3_aa: CASSVLRNTEAFF
cdr3_nt: TGTGCCAGCAGTGTGCTTCGGAACACTGAAGCTTTCTTT

v_call: TRBV19
d_call: .
cdr3_length: 15
clone_size: once
j_call: TRBJ2-5
cdr3_aa: CASSPDGRYQETQYF
cdr3_nt: TGTGCCAGTAGTCCTGACGGCCGATACCAAGAGACCCAGTACTTC

v_call: TRBV3-1
d_call: .
cdr3_length: 15
clone_size: .
j_call: TRBJ2-1
cdr3_aa: CASSKPENPYNEQFF
cdr3_nt: TGTGCCAGCAGCAAGCCAGAGAACCCCTACAATGAGCAGTTCTTC

v_call: TRBV7-2
d_call: TRBD1
cdr3_length: 15
clone_size: .
j_call: TRBJ1-5
cdr3_aa: CASSFQGDSNQPQHF
cdr3_nt: TGTGCCAGCAGCTTCCAGGGGGATAGCAATCAGCCCCAGCATTTT

v_call: TRBV20-1
d_call: TRBD1
cdr3_length: 15
clone_size: many
j_call: TRBJ2-1
cdr3_aa: CSARVRGQGYNEQFF
cdr3_nt: TGCAGTGCTAGAGTTAGGGGACAGGGATACAATGAGCAGTTCTTC

v_call: TRBV15
d_call: .
cdr3_length: 14
clone_size: many
j_call: TRBJ2-3
cdr3_aa: CATSRVGSTDTQYF
cdr3_nt: TGTGCCACCAGCAGAGTCGGCAGCACAGATACGCAGTATTTT

v_call: TRBV7-6
d_call: TRBD1
cdr3_length: 16
clone_size: many
j_call: TRBJ2-1
cdr3_aa: CASSGRQGFSYNEQFF
cdr3_nt: TGTGCCAGCAGCGGCCGACAGGGGTTTTCCTACAATGAGCAGTTCTTC

v_call: TRBV6-5
d_call: TRBD1
cdr3_length: 17
clone_size: many
j_call: TRBJ1-5
cdr3_aa: CASSYSNEGARDQPQHF
cdr3_nt: TGTGCCAGCAGTTACTCGAATGAGGGGGCGCGAGATCAGCCCCAGCATTTT

v_call: TRBV19
d_call: .
cdr3_length: 11
clone_size: .
j_call: TRBJ2-1
cdr3_aa: CASSLATEQFF
cdr3_nt: TGTGCCAGTAGCCTAGCTACAGAGCAGTTCTTC

v_call: TRBV20-1
d_call: .
cdr3_length: 12
clone_size: many
j_call: TRBJ2-7
cdr3_aa: CSASPGLYEQYF
cdr3_nt: TGCAGTGCTAGTCCTGGACTCTACGAGCAGTACTTC

v_call: TRBV15
d_call: .
cdr3_length: 16
clone_size: many
j_call: TRBJ2-6
cdr3_aa: CATSRVDSSGANVLTF
cdr3_nt: TGTGCCACCAGCAGAGTAGATTCCTCTGGGGCCAACGTCCTGACTTTC

v_call: TRBV20-1
d_call: TRBD2
cdr3_length: 14
clone_size: many
j_call: TRBJ2-2
cdr3_aa: CSLRRRETTGELFF
cdr3_nt: TGCAGCCTTAGGCGGCGGGAGACCACCGGGGAGCTGTTTTTT

v_call: TRBV20-1
d_call: TRBD2
cdr3_length: 15
clone_size: few
j_call: TRBJ2-3
cdr3_aa: CSAPDSGRGVDTQYF
cdr3_nt: TGCAGTGCTCCAGATAGCGGGAGAGGGGTAGATACGCAGTATTTT

v_call: TRBV12-3/TRBV12-4
d_call: .
cdr3_length: 12
clone_size: many
j_call: TRBJ1-2
cdr3_aa: CASSRLGYGYTF
cdr3_nt: TGTGCCAGCAGCCGTCTCGGGTACGGCTACACCTTC

v_call: TRBV15
d_call: TRBD1
cdr3_length: 16
clone_size: many
j_call: TRBJ1-2
cdr3_aa: CATSSLDRGYDYGYTF
cdr3_nt: TGTGCCACCAGCAGCCTGGACAGGGGGTACGACTATGGCTACACCTTC

v_call: TRBV5-1
d_call: TRBD2
cdr3_length: 14
clone_size: many
j_call: TRBJ2-7
cdr3_aa: CASSLDLAGGEQYF
cdr3_nt: TGCGCCAGCAGCTTGGACCTAGCGGGAGGCGAGCAGTACTTC

v_call: TRBV29-1
d_call: .
cdr3_length: 13
clone_size: .
j_call: TRBJ2-6
cdr3_aa: CSVARSGANALTF
cdr3_nt: TGCAGCGTGGCCAGGTCCGGGGCCAACGCCCTGACTTTC

v_call: TRBV16
d_call: .
cdr3_length: 15
clone_size: many
j_call: TRBJ1-6
cdr3_aa: CASSPAGSLNSPLHF
cdr3_nt: TGTGCCAGCAGCCCCGCGGGCAGCCTCAATTCACCCCTCCACTTT

v_call: TRBV3-1
d_call: .
cdr3_length: 14
clone_size: many
j_call: TRBJ2-2
cdr3_aa: CASSQQSGTGELFF
cdr3_nt: TGTGCCAGCAGCCAACAGAGTGGGACCGGGGAGCTGTTTTTT

v_call: TRBV27
d_call: .
cdr3_length: 16
clone_size: many
j_call: TRBJ2-1
cdr3_aa: CASKPVGGRQYNEQFF
cdr3_nt: TGTGCCAGCAAACCGGTGGGGGGACGGCAATACAATGAGCAGTTCTTC

v_call: TRBV7-2
d_call: TRBD2
cdr3_length: 15
clone_size: .
j_call: TRBJ2-3
cdr3_aa: CASSLLAGGADTQYF
cdr3_nt: TGTGCCAGCAGCTTACTAGCGGGGGGGGCAGATACGCAGTATTTT

v_call: TRBV20-1
d_call: TRBD2
cdr3_length: 13
clone_size: .
j_call: TRBJ2-3
cdr3_aa: CSATTSGTYTQYF
cdr3_nt: TGCAGTGCTACGACTAGCGGGACATATACGCAGTATTTT

v_call: TRBV12-3/TRBV12-4
d_call: .
cdr3_length: 13
clone_size: many
j_call: TRBJ2-7
cdr3_aa: CASSPGPSSEQYF
cdr3_nt: TGTGCCAGCAGTCCGGGACCGAGCTCCGAGCAGTACTTC

v_call: TRBV30
d_call: .
cdr3_length: 11
clone_size: many
j_call: TRBJ2-3
cdr3_aa: CAWTPRDTQYF
cdr3_nt: TGTGCCTGGACCCCACGGGATACGCAGTATTTT

v_call: TRBV4-3
d_call: .
cdr3_length: 13
clone_size: .
j_call: TRBJ1-1
cdr3_aa: CASSQDGESVAFF
cdr3_nt: TGCGCCAGCAGCCAAGACGGTGAGTCAGTGGCTTTCTTT

v_call: TRBV4-2
d_call: .
cdr3_length: 15
clone_size: many
j_call: TRBJ2-5
cdr3_aa: CASSQDLGAAETQYF
cdr3_nt: TGTGCCAGCAGCCAAGATCTTGGGGCTGCGGAGACCCAGTACTTC

v_call: TRBV7-9
d_call: TRBD1
cdr3_length: 15
clone_size: .
j_call: TRBJ2-7
cdr3_aa: CASSDSLDRPGEQYF
cdr3_nt: TGTGCCAGCAGCGATAGCCTGGACAGGCCGGGGGAGCAGTACTTC

v_call: TRBV5-8
d_call: TRBD1
cdr3_length: 14
clone_size: .
j_call: TRBJ1-6
cdr3_aa: CASGPGQGWSPLHF
cdr3_nt: TGTGCCAGCGGCCCCGGACAGGGATGGTCACCCCTCCACTTT

v_call: TRBV14
d_call: .
cdr3_length: 14
clone_size: many
j_call: TRBJ2-5
cdr3_aa: CASSQVALGGTQYF
cdr3_nt: TGTGCCAGCAGCCAAGTTGCCCTCGGCGGGACCCAGTACTTC